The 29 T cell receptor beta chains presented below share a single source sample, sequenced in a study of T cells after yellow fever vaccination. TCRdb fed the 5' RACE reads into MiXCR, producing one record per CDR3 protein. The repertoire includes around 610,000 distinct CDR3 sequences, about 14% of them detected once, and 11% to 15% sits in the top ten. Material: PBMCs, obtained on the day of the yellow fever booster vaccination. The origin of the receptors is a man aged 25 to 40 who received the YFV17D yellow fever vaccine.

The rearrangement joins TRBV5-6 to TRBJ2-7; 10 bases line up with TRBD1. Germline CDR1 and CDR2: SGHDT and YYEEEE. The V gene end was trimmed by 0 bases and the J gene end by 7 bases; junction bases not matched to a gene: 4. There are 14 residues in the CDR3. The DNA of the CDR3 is TGTGCCAGCAGCTTGGTAGACAGGGGGCGAGAGCAGTACTTC. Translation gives CASSLVDRGREQYF.

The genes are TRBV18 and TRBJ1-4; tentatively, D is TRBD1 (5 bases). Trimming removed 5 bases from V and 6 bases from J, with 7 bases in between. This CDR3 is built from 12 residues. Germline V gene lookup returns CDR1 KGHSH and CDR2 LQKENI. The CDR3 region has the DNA TGTGCCAGCTCAGGGGCTGATGAAAAACTGTTTTTT. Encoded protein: CASSGADEKLFF.

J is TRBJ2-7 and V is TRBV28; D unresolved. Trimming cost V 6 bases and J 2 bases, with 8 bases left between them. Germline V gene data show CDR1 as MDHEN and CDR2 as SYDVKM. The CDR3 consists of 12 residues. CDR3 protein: CASRGLTYEQYF. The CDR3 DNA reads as TGTGCCAGCAGAGGGCTGACCTACGAGCAGTACTTC.

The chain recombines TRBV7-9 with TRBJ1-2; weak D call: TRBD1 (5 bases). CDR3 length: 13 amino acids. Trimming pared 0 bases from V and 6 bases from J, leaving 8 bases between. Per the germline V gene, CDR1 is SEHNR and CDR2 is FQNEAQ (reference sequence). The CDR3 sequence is CASSLAGANGYTF. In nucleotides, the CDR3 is TGTGCCAGCAGCTTAGCCGGGGCAAATGGCTACACCTTC.

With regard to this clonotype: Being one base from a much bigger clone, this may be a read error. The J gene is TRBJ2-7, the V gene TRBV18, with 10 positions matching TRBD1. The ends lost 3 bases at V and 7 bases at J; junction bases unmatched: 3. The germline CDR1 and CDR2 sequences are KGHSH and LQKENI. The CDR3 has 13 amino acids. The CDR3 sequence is CASSPGTGEEQYF. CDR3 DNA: TGTGCCAGCTCACCCGGGACAGGGGAAGAGCAGTACTTC.

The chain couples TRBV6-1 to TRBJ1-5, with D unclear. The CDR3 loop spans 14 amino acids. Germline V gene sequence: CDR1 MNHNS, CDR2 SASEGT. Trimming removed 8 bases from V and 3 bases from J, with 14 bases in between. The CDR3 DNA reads TGTGCCAGCGCACCTAGGGAGCTCAATCAGCCCCAGCATTTT. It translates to CASAPRELNQPQHF.

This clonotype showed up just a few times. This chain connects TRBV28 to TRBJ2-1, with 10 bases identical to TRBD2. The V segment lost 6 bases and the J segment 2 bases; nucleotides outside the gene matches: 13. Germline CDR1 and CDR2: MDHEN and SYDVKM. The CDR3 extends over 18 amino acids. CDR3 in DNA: TGTGCCAGCAGCCACCCCCTCCTAGCGGGAGATACCTACAATGAGCAGTTCTTC. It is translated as CASSHPLLAGDTYNEQFF.

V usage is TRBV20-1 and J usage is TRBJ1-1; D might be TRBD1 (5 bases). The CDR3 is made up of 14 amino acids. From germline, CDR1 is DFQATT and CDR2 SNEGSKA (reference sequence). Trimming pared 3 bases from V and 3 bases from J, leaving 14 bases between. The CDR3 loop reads CSASRRGLDTEAFF. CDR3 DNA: TGCAGTGCTAGTCGGCGGGGGTTGGACACTGAAGCTTTCTTT.

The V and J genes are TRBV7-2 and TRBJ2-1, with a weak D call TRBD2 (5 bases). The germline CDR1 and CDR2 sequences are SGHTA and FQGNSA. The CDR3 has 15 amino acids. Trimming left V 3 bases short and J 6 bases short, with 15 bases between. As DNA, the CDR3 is TGTGCCAGCAGCTTCATAGCTAGCAGAGGCAATGAGCAGTTCTTC. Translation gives CASSFIASRGNEQFF.

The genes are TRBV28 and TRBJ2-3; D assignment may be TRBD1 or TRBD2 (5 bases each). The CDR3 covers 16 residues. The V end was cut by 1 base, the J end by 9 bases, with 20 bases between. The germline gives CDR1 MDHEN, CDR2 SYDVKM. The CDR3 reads CASSLSRGARVRTQYF. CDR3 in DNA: TGTGCCAGCAGTTTATCAAGAGGGGCCAGGGTAAGGACGCAGTATTTT. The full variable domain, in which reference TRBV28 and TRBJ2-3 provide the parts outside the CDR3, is DVKVTQSSRYLVKRTGEKVFLECVQDMDHENMFWYRQDPGLGLRLIYFSYDVKMKEKGDIPEGYSVSREKKERFSLILESASTNQTSMYLCASSLSRGARVRTQYFGPGTRLTVL.

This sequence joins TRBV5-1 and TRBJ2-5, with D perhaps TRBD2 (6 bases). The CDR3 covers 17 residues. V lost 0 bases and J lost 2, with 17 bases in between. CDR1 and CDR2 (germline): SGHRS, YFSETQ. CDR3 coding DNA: TGCGCCAGCAGCTTGGCTCCCACGGGGGAAATTCAAGAGACCCAGTACTTC. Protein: CASSLAPTGEIQETQYF.

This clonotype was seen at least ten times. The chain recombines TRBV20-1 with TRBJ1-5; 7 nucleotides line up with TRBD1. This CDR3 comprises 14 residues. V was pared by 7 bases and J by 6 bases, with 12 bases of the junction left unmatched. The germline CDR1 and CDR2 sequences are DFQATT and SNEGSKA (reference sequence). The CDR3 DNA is TGCAGTGGCCAGCAGGGGGTGCCAGGTCAGCCCCAGCATTTT. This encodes CSGQQGVPGQPQHF.

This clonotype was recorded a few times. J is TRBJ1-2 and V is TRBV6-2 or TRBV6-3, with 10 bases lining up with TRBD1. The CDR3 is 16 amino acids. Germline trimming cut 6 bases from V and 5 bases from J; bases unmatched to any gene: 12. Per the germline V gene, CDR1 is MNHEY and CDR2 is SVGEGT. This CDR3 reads CASRDASGQGVYGYTF. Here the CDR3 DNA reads TGTGCCAGCAGGGACGCCAGTGGACAGGGGGTTTATGGCTACACCTTC.

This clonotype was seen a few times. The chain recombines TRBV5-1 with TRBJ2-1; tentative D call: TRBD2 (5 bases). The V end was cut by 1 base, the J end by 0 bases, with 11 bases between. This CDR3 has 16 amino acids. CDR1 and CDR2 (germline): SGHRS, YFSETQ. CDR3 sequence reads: CASSLWAGSSYNEQFF. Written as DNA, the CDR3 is TGCGCCAGCAGCTTGTGGGCGGGCAGCTCCTACAATGAGCAGTTCTTC.

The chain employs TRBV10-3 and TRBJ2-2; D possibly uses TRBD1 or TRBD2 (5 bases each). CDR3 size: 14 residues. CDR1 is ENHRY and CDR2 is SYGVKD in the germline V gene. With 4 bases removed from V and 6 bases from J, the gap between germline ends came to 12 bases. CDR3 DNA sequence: TGTGCCATCAGTGCGACCGGGGCTGCCGGGGAGCTGTTTTTT. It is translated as CAISATGAAGELFF.

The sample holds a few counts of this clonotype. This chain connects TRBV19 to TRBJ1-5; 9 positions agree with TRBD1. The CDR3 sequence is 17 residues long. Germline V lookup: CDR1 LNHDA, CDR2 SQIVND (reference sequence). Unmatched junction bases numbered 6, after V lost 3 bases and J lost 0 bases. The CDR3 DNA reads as TGTGCCAGTAGTATCCGGACAGGGGCGTTTAGCAATCAGCCCCAGCATTTT. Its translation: CASSIRTGAFSNQPQHF.

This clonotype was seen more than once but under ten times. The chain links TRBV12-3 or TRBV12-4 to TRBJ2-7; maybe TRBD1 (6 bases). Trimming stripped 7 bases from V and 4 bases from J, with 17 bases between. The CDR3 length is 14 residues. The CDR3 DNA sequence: TGTGCCAGCACCCCCGAGACAGGATCATACGAGCAGTACTTC. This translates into CASTPETGSYEQYF.

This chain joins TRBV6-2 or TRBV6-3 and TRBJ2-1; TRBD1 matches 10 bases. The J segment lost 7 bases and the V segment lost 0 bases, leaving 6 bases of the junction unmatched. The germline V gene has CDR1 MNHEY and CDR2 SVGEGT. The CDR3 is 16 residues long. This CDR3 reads CASSYSRDRGFNEQFF. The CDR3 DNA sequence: TGTGCCAGCAGTTACTCTAGGGACAGGGGTTTTAATGAGCAGTTCTTC.

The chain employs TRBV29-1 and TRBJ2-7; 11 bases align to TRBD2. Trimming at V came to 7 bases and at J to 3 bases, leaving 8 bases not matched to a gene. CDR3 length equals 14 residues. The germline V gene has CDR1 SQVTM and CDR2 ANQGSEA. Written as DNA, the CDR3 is TGCAGCGCCGAAGGGACTAGCGGCGTCTACGAGCAGTACTTC. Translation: CSAEGTSGVYEQYF.

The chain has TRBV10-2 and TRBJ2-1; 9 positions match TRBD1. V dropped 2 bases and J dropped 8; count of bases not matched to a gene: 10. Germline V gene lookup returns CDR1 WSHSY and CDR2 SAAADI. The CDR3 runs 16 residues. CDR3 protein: CASSERRDRVGHEQFF. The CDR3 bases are TGCGCCAGCAGTGAGCGCCGGGACAGGGTTGGGCATGAGCAGTTCTTC.

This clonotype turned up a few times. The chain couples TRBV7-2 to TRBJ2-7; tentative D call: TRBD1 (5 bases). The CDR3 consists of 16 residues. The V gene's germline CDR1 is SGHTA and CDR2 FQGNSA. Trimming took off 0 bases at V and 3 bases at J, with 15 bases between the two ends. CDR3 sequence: CASSLASAPRGYEQYF. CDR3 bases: TGTGCCAGCAGCTTAGCATCGGCCCCAAGGGGCTACGAGCAGTACTTC.

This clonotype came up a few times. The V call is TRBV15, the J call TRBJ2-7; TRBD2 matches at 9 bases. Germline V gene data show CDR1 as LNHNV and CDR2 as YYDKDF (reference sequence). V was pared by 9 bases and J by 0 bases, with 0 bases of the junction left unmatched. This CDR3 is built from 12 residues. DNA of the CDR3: TGTGCCACTAGCGGGAGCTCCTACGAGCAGTACTTC. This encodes CATSGSSYEQYF.

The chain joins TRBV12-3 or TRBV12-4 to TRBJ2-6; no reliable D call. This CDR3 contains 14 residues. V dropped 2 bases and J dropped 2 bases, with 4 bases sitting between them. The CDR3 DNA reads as TGTGCCAGCAGTTTAATAGCTGGGGCCAACGTCCTGACTTTC. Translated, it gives CASSLIAGANVLTF.

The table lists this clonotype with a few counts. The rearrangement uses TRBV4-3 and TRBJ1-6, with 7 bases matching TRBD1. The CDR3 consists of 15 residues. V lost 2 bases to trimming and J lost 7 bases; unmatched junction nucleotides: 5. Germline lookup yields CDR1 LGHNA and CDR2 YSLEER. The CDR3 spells CASSQSGTANSPLHF. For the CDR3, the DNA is TGCGCCAGCAGCCAATCCGGGACAGCAAATTCACCCCTCCACTTT.

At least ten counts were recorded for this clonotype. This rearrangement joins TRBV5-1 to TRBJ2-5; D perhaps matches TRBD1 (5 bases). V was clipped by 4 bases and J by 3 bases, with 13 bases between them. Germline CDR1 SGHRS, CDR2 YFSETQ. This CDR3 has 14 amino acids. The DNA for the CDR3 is TGCGCCAGCAGCCCTGTCGACAGTGAAGAGACCCAGTACTTC. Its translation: CASSPVDSEETQYF.

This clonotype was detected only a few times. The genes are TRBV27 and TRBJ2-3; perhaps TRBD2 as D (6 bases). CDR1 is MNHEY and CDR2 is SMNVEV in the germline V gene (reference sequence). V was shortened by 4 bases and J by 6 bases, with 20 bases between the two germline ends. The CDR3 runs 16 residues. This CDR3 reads CASSSPRGTGADTQYF. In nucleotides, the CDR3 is TGTGCCAGCAGTTCCCCAAGGGGAACGGGAGCTGATACGCAGTATTTT.

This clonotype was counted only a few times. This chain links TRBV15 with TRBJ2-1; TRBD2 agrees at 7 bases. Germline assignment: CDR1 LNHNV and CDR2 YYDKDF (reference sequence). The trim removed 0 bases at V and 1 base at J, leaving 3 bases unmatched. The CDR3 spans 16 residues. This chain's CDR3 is CATSRDRGSSYNEQFF. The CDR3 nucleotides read TGTGCCACCAGCAGAGATCGCGGGAGTTCCTACAATGAGCAGTTCTTC.

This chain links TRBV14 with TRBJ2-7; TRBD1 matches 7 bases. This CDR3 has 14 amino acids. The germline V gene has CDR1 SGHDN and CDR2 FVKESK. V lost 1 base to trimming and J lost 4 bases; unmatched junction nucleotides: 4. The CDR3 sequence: CASSQVNRGYEQYF. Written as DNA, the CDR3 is TGTGCCAGCAGCCAAGTTAACAGGGGTTACGAGCAGTACTTC.

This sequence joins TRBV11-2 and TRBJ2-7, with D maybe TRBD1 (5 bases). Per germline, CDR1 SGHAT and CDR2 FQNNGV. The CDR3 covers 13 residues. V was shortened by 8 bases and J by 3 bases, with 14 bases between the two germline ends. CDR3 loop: CASLKAGNYEQYF. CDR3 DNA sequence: TGTGCCAGCTTGAAGGCAGGGAACTACGAGCAGTACTTC. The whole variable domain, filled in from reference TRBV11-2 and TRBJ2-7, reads EAGVAQSPRYKIIEKRQSVAFWCNPISGHATLYWYQQILGQGPKLLIQFQNNGVVDDSQLPKDRFSAERLKGVDSTLKIQPAKLEDSAVYLCASLKAGNYEQYFGPGTRLTVT.